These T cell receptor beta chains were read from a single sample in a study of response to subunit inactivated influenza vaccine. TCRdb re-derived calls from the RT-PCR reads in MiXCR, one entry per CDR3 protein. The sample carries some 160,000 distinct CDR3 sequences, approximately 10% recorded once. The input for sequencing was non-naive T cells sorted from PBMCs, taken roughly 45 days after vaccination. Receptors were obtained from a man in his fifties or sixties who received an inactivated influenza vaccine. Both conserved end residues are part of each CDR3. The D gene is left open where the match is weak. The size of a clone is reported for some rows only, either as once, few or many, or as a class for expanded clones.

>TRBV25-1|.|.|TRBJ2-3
CASSETEPARRTDTQYF
TGTGCCAGCAGTGAAACCGAGCCTGCCCGGCGCACAGATACGCAGTATTTT
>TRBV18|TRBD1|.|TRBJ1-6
CASSQSTGRNSPLHF
TGTGCCAGCTCTCAGTCGACAGGGCGGAATTCACCCCTCCACTTT
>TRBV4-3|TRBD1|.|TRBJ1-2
CASSQTGTGRAYGYTF
TGCGCCAGCAGCCAAACCGGGACAGGCAGGGCCTATGGCTACACCTTC
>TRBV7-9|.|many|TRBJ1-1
CASSVKDSFYTEAFF
TGTGCCAGCAGCGTAAAGGACAGTTTTTACACTGAAGCTTTCTTT
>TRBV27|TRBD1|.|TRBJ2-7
CASSPTTDRVREQYF
TGTGCCAGCAGCCCAACCACGGACAGGGTACGCGAGCAGTACTTC
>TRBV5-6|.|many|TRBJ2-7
CASNMAGGVIYEQYF
TGTGCCAGCAACATGGCGGGCGGGGTTATTTACGAGCAGTACTTC
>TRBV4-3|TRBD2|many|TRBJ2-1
CASSQRWAGGTYNEQFF
TGCGCCAGCAGCCAGCGTTGGGCGGGGGGTACGTACAATGAGCAGTTCTTC
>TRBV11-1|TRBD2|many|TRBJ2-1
CASSLAKRNSGVSYNEQFF
TGTGCCAGCAGCTTAGCTAAGAGGAATAGCGGGGTCTCCTACAATGAGCAGTTCTTC
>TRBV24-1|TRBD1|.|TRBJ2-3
CATSDSGQESTDTQYF
TGTGCCACCAGTGATTCGGGACAGGAAAGCACAGATACGCAGTATTTT
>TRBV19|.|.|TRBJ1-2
CASTAGDYGYTF
TGTGCCAGTACGGCAGGGGATTACGGCTACACCTTC
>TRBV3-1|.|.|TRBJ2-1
CASSQGNGNYNEQFF
TGTGCCAGCAGCCAAGGCAACGGCAATTACAATGAGCAGTTCTTC
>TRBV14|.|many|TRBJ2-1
CASSQDLLSSYNEQFF
TGTGCCAGCAGCCAAGATTTGCTAAGCTCCTACAATGAGCAGTTCTTC
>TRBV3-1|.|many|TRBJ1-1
CASSQNAGNTEAFF
TGTGCCAGCAGCCAAAACGCAGGGAACACTGAAGCTTTCTTT
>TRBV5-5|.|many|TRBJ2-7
CASSPFPAYEQYF
TGTGCCAGCAGCCCGTTCCCCGCCTACGAGCAGTACTTC
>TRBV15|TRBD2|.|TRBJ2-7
CATSRDIAGGREQYF
TGTGCCACCAGCAGAGACATAGCGGGGGGGCGAGAGCAGTACTTC
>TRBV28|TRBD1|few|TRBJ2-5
CASSQGTGLPYQETQYF
TGTGCCAGCAGCCAGGGGACAGGGCTCCCGTACCAAGAGACCCAGTACTTC
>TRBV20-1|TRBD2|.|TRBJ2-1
CSAQGTSGYNEQFF
TGCAGTGCTCAGGGGACTAGCGGCTACAATGAGCAGTTCTTC
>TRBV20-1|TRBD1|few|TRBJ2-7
CSARSPQQGVLSYEQYF
TGCAGTGCTAGATCGCCGCAACAGGGGGTTCTCTCCTACGAGCAGTACTTC
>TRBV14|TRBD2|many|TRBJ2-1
CASSPTVTSGPYNEQFF
TGTGCCAGCAGCCCCACCGTTACTAGCGGGCCTTACAATGAGCAGTTCTTC